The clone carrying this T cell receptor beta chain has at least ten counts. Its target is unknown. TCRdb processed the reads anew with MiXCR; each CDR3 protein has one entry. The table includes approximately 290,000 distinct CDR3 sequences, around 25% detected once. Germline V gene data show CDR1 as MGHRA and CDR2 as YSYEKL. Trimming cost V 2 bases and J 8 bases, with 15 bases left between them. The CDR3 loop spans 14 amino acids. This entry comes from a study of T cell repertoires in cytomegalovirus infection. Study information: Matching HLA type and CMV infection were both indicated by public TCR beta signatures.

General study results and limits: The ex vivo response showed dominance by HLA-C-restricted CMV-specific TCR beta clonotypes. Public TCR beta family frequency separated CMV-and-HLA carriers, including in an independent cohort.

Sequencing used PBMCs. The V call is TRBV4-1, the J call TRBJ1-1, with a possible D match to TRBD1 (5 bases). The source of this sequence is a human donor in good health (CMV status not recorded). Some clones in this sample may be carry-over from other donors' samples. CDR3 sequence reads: CASSQPTGVDEAFF. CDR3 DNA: TGCGCCAGCAGCCAACCAACAGGTGTCGACGAAGCTTTCTTT.